A single TCR beta chain is shown here with its context. This specimen belongs to a study of blood T cell repertoires in COVID-19. Clones were sequenced by immunoSEQ multiplex PCR, and TCRdb holds only the in-frame ones, with some missing. Here the sample spans around 140,000 clones, roughly 86% being singletons. Germline V gives CDR1 SGHRS, CDR2 YFSETQ. The junction had 8 bases not matched to a gene; V was cut back by 0 bases and J by 5 bases. The CDR3 is 17 residues long. Material: peripheral blood. The receptor comes from a man between 65 and 79 years old with acute or convalescent COVID-19. V gene TRBV5-1 combines with J gene TRBJ1-2, with TRBD1 matching 12 bases. CDR3 bases: TGCGCCAGCAGCTTGGGACCGGGACAGGGGGCGGTGTATGGCTACACCTTC. Its translation: CASSLGPGQGAVYGYTF.